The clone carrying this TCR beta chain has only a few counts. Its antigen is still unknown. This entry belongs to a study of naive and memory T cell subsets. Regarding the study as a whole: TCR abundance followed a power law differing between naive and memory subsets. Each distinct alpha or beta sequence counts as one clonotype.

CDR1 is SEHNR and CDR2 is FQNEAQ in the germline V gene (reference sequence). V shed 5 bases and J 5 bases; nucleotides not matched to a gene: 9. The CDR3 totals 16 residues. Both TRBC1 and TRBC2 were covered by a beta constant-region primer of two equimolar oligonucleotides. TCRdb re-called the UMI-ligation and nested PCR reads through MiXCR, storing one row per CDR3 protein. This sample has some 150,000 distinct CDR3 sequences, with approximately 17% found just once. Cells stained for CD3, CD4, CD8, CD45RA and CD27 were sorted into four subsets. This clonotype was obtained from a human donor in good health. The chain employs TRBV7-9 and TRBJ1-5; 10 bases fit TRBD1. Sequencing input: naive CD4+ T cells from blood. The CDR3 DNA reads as TGTGCCAGCAGCACTGGGACAGGGGTGGGGGATCAGCCCCAGCATTTT. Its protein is CASSTGTGVGDQPQHF.